The 27 T cell receptor beta chains below all came from one sample that was sequenced in a study of blood T cell repertoires in COVID-19. Using immunoSEQ multiplex PCR, the repertoire was profiled, and TCRdb retains in-frame clones only, with some absent. The table shows about 76,000 clones, with about 92% occurring only once. The sample consisted of peripheral blood. Receptor source: a woman in her 50s in a cohort sampled during active COVID-19.

This clone was seen only once. The chain is built from TRBV4-1 and TRBJ1-2; TRBD1 matches at 7 bases. Germline V CDR1 and CDR2: MGHRA, YSYEKL. The CDR3 length is 15 residues. The J segment lost 4 bases and the V segment lost 4 bases, leaving 9 bases of the junction unmatched. DNA for the CDR3: TGCGCCAGCAGCCGACGCCGGGACAGCGGCTATGGCTACACCTTC. Its translation is CASSRRRDSGYGYTF.

The chain is built from TRBV11-2 and TRBJ1-3; no reliable D call. The CDR3 covers 13 residues. Germline V gives CDR1 SGHAT, CDR2 FQNNGV. The V end was cut by 5 bases, the J end by 4 bases, with 9 bases between. The CDR3 region has the DNA TGTGCCAGCAGCCTAGGGAGGGGAAACACCATATATTTT. Its translation is CASSLGRGNTIYF.

This clone was counted a single time. The V gene is TRBV25-1, the J gene TRBJ2-5; 8 bases match TRBD2. V shed 4 bases and J 4 bases; nucleotides not matched to a gene: 5. This CDR3 is 14 amino acids long. Germline V CDR1 and CDR2: MGHDK, SYGVNS. CDR3: CASSGGGIGETQYF. The CDR3 DNA follows: TGTGCCAGCAGTGGCGGGGGGATCGGAGAGACCCAGTACTTC.

The chain has TRBV29-1 and TRBJ2-3; D is uncertain. The CDR3 covers 12 residues. Germline loops: CDR1 SQVTM, CDR2 ANQGSEA. V lost 7 bases, J lost 4 bases, and 12 bases lay in between. The CDR3 spells CSAESRPDTQYF. CDR3 bases: TGCAGCGCCGAGAGTCGCCCAGATACGCAGTATTTT.

V usage is TRBV12-5 and J usage is TRBJ1-3; no firm D call. Germline lookup yields CDR1 LGHNT and CDR2 FRNRAP. The CDR3 extends over 16 amino acids. V was shortened by 2 bases and J by 1 base, with 12 bases between the two germline ends. CDR3 in DNA: TGTGCTAGTGGTTTGCACAGAAACCTTTCTGGAAACACCATATATTTT. This encodes CASGLHRNLSGNTIYF.

The rearrangement links TRBV24-1 to TRBJ1-2, with 10 positions matching TRBD1. From germline, CDR1 is KGHDR and CDR2 SFDVKD. J was trimmed by 6 bases and V by 3 bases; bases with no gene match: 9. CDR3 length: 16 amino acids. This CDR3 is CATSDPTRTGGNGYTF. The DNA of the CDR3 is TGTGCCACCAGTGATCCAACCCGGACAGGGGGTAATGGCTACACCTTC.

The chain combines TRBV6-4 with TRBJ2-3; possibly TRBD2 for D (5 bases). CDR3 length equals 13 residues. Between the trimmed V and J ends, which lost 0 bases and 5 bases, there was a span of 6 bases. Germline values: CDR1 MRHNA, CDR2 SNTAGT. The CDR3, as DNA: TGTGCCAGCAGTGACTCTGAGGGAGATACGCAGTATTTT. Its translation: CASSDSEGDTQYF.

This clone was seen more than once but under ten times. The rearrangement uses TRBV19 and TRBJ1-3, with 8 bases that match TRBD1. CDR1 is LNHDA, CDR2 SQIVND, per germline (reference sequence). This CDR3 has 15 residues. Unmatched junction bases numbered 8, after V lost 10 bases and J lost 0 bases. CDR3 nucleotide sequence: TGTGCCACCCGGACAGGGAGAATCTCTGGAAACACCATATATTTT. Its protein is CATRTGRISGNTIYF.

CDR3 amino acids: CASSESRAPGGYTF. CDR3 nucleotides: TGCGCCAGCAGTGAGTCGAGGGCCCCCGGTGGCTACACCTTC. The rearrangement uses TRBV10-2 and TRBJ1-2; D is unclear. The CDR3 spans 14 residues. Deletions cut 0 bases from V and 7 bases from J, with 12 bases between. In germline, CDR1 is WSHSY, CDR2 SAAADI.

This rearrangement joins TRBV7-9 to TRBJ2-7, with 8 positions matching TRBD1. Per the germline V gene, CDR1 is SEHNR and CDR2 is FQNEAQ (reference sequence). CDR3 length: 14 amino acids. V was pared by 6 bases and J by 3 bases, with 7 bases of the junction left unmatched. DNA for the CDR3: TGTGCCAGCAGTTCCGGAGACAGGGGCTACGAGCAGTACTTC. Its translation: CASSSGDRGYEQYF.

This clone was recorded only once. The chain joins TRBV30 to TRBJ1-1, with a possible D match to TRBD1 (5 bases). The CDR3 length is 13 residues. Per germline, CDR1 GTSNPN and CDR2 SVGIG (reference sequence). V shed 3 bases and J shed 3 bases, with 11 bases lying between them. CDR3 sequence: CAWSRDADTEAFF. CDR3 DNA: TGTGCCTGGAGCAGGGATGCCGACACTGAAGCTTTCTTT.

This clone turned up a few times. This chain joins TRBV27 and TRBJ1-3; D ambiguous. CDR1 and CDR2 from the germline V gene are MNHEY and SMNVEV (reference sequence). The CDR3 consists of 15 residues. V lost 4 bases and J lost 0, with 10 bases in between. The chain's CDR3 is CASSSGGASGNTIYF. The CDR3, as DNA: TGTGCCAGCAGTTCTGGCGGAGCCTCTGGAAACACCATATATTTT.

This clone has only one observation. V and J are TRBV30 and TRBJ1-5, with D hard to call. V was cut by 0 bases and J by 0 bases, with 12 bases left in between. Germline loops: CDR1 GTSNPN, CDR2 SVGIG (reference sequence). CDR3 length: 16 amino acids. The CDR3 loop reads CAWSVSVDYSNQPQHF. In nucleotides, the CDR3 is TGTGCCTGGAGTGTCTCGGTCGATTATAGCAATCAGCCCCAGCATTTT.

The chain combines TRBV29-1 with TRBJ2-3; 8 bases agree with TRBD1. In germline, CDR1 is SQVTM, CDR2 ANQGSEA. The ends lost 4 bases at V and 3 bases at J; junction bases unmatched: 12. The CDR3 covers 16 residues. Written as DNA, the CDR3 is TGCAGCGTTGGGTGGGGCCGCAGGGGGCAAACAGATACGCAGTATTTT. Translation gives CSVGWGRRGQTDTQYF.

This clone was observed a few times. The chain recombines TRBV14 with TRBJ1-1; no clear D. Trimming cost V 4 bases and J 0 bases, with 6 bases left between them. This CDR3 spans 13 amino acids. Germline assignment: CDR1 SGHDN and CDR2 FVKESK. The CDR3 bases are TGTGCCAGCAGCCTTACAGTGAACACTGAAGCTTTCTTT. Translated: CASSLTVNTEAFF.

The chain recombines TRBV15 with TRBJ2-2; TRBD2 might be the D (5 bases). V was clipped by 3 bases and J by 6 bases, with 14 bases between them. The CDR3 has 15 amino acids. CDR1 LNHNV and CDR2 YYDKDF come from the germline V gene (reference sequence). The CDR3 reads CATSRERTRAGELFF. The DNA for the CDR3 is TGTGCCACCAGCAGGGAACGTACTAGAGCCGGGGAGCTGTTTTTT. Complete variable domain (other parts from reference TRBV15 and TRBJ2-2): DAMVIQNPRYQVTQFGKPVTLSCSQTLNHNVMYWYQQKSSQAPKLLFHYYDKDFNNEADTPDNFQSRRPNTSFCFLDIRSPGLGDTAMYLCATSRERTRAGELFFGEGSRLTVL.

A remark on this clone: This sample includes further DNA sequences coding for the same CDR3. This chain uses TRBV30 with TRBJ1-2, with 9 bases that match TRBD1. Germline CDR1 reads GTSNPN; CDR2 reads SVGIG (reference sequence). After removal of 2 bases from V and 1 base from J, the junction contained 2 bases not matched to a gene. This CDR3 has 14 residues. CDR3 amino acids: CAWSLGQGNYGYTF. CDR3 sequence (DNA): TGTGCCTGGAGTTTGGGACAGGGTAACTATGGCTACACCTTC.

The chain has TRBV6-2 or TRBV6-3 and TRBJ2-5; 9 nucleotides line up with TRBD2. Germline values: CDR1 MNHEY, CDR2 SVGEGT. V lost 0 bases and J lost 5; bases outside the gene matches: 10. CDR3 length equals 17 residues. Written as DNA, the CDR3 is TGTGCCAGCAGTTACTCGATCTTAGCGGGAGTACGGGAGACCCAGTACTTC. It is translated as CASSYSILAGVRETQYF.

V gene TRBV5-1 combines with J gene TRBJ1-5, with D possibly being TRBD1 (6 bases). Trimming left V 1 base short and J 2 bases short, with 7 bases between. Germline CDR1 SGHRS, CDR2 YFSETQ. CDR3 length: 14 amino acids. The CDR3 loop is CASSLSGGNQPQHF. Here the CDR3 DNA reads TGCGCCAGCAGCTTGTCAGGGGGCAATCAGCCCCAGCATTTT.

The chain carries TRBV7-8 and TRBJ2-3; D not resolved. The V gene lost 1 base and the J gene lost 0 bases, with 14 bases spanning the gap. CDR3 length equals 17 residues. CDR1 and CDR2 (germline): SGHVS, FQNEAQ. The CDR3 loop is CASSLVEATSSTDTQYF. CDR3 nucleotide sequence: TGTGCCAGCAGCTTAGTTGAGGCTACGTCTAGCACAGATACGCAGTATTTT.

The V call is TRBV5-6, the J call TRBJ2-1; D not resolved. CDR1 SGHDT and CDR2 YYEEEE come from the germline V gene. CDR3 length: 14 residues. The germline V and J ends were trimmed by 6 bases and 4 bases, with 14 bases remaining between them. CDR3 DNA: TGTGCCAGCACGGGTTCGTCTGTTTACAATGAGCAGTTCTTC. Amino acid sequence: CASTGSSVYNEQFF.

With regard to this clone: The sample has other DNA sequences that encode this CDR3 too. This chain links TRBV28 with TRBJ1-4, with D possibly TRBD1 on 5 matching bases. The germline V gene has CDR1 MDHEN and CDR2 SYDVKM. There are 16 residues in the CDR3. Trimming left V 8 bases short and J 3 bases short, with 19 bases between. CDR3 in amino acids: CASSREEGEANEKLFF. CDR3 nucleotide sequence: TGTGCCAGCTCCAGGGAGGAGGGCGAGGCTAATGAAAAACTGTTTTTT.

This clone was seen a single time. The chain uses TRBV7-2 and TRBJ2-1, with D possibly being TRBD2 (6 bases). Germline V gene lookup returns CDR1 SGHTA and CDR2 FQGNSA. Trimming removed 5 bases from V and 4 bases from J, with 24 bases in between. CDR3 length: 18 residues. The CDR3 region is CASSLYSRDRGVYNEQFF. The CDR3 DNA is TGTGCCAGCAGCCTATACAGCCGGGACCGCGGGGTATACAATGAGCAGTTCTTC.

In its sample, this clone was seen a few times. This rearrangement joins TRBV4-1 to TRBJ1-5; 9 positions agree with TRBD1. Germline V CDR1 and CDR2: MGHRA, YSYEKL. The CDR3 has 17 amino acids. Unmatched junction bases numbered 15, after V lost 6 bases and J lost 6 bases. CDR3 nucleotide sequence: TGCGCCAGCAGTCCCGGGACAGGGTGGATCGATCGTCAGCCCCAGCATTTT. It codes for CASSPGTGWIDRQPQHF.

The CDR3 loop reads CASSLRGVPTDTQYF. In DNA, the CDR3 is TGTGCCAGCAGCTTACGGGGGGTCCCCACAGATACGCAGTATTTT. The V call is TRBV11-2, the J call TRBJ2-3; TRBD2 agrees at 7 bases. CDR3 length: 15 amino acids. The J segment lost 2 bases and the V segment lost 2 bases, leaving 4 bases of the junction unmatched. Germline CDR1 is SGHAT and CDR2 is FQNNGV.

This clone has only one observation. V and J are TRBV5-1 and TRBJ1-1, with TRBD1 as a possible D gene (6 bases). Germline V gene lookup returns CDR1 SGHRS and CDR2 YFSETQ. CDR3 length equals 14 residues. V was shortened by 4 bases and J by 5 bases, with 15 bases between the two germline ends. CDR3 bases: TGCGCCAGCAGCGCCGCGACAGGAGTTACTGAAGCTTTCTTT. This encodes CASSAATGVTEAFF.

This rearrangement joins TRBV7-9 to TRBJ1-2, with TRBD1 matching 7 bases. J gave up 5 bases and V 5 bases, and 5 bases lay outside the gene matches. There are 13 residues in the CDR3. CDR1 SEHNR and CDR2 FQNEAQ come from the germline V gene (reference sequence). CDR3 nucleotide sequence: TGTGCCAGCAGCCTTCAGGGGGAGTATGGCTACACCTTC. Protein sequence: CASSLQGEYGYTF.